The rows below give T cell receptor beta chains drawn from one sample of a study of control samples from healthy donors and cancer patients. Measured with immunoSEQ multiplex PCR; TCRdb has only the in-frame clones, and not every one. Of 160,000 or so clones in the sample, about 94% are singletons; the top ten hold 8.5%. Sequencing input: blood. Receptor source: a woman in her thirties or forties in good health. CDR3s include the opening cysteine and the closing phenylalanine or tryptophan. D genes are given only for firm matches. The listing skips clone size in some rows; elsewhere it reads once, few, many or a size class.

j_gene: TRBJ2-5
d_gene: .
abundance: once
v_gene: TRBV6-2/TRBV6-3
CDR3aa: CASSYWRETQYF
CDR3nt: TGTGCCAGCAGTTACTGGAGGGAGACCCAGTACTTC

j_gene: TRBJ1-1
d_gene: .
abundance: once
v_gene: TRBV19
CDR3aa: CASSTGRNTEAFF
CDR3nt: TGTGCCAGTAGTACAGGGCGGAACACTGAAGCTTTCTTT

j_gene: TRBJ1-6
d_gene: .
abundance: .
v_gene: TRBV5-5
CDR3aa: CASSLNRNSPLHF
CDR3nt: TGTGCCAGCAGCCTAAACAGGAATTCACCCCTCCACTTT

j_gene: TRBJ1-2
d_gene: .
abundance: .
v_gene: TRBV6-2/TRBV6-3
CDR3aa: CASSYSRQRQIYGYTF
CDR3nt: TGTGCCAGCAGTTACTCCCGACAGCGCCAGATCTATGGCTACACCTTC

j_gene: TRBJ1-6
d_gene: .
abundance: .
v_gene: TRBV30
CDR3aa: CAWRRGSPYNSPLHF
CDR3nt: TGTGCCTGGAGACGGGGGTCCCCTTATAATTCACCCCTCCACTTT

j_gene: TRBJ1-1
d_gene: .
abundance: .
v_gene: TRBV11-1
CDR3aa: CASSLNRRAEAFF
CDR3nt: TGTGCCAGCAGCTTAAATCGGAGAGCTGAAGCTTTCTTT

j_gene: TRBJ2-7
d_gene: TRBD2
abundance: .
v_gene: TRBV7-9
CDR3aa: CASSLTARSGGYEQYF
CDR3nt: TGTGCCAGCAGCTTAACGGCTAGGTCGGGGGGCTACGAGCAGTACTTC

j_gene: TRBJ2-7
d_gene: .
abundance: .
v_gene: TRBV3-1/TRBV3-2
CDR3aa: CASSQGGLATYEQYF
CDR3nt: TGTGCCAGCAGCCAAGGAGGGCTAGCGACCTACGAGCAGTACTTC

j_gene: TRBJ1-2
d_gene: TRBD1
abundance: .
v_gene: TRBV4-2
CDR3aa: CASSLRGTAYGYTF
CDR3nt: TGTGCCAGCAGCCTACGGGGGACAGCCTATGGCTACACCTTC

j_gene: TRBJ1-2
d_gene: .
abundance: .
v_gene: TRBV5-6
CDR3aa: CASSLPPAVRGYTF
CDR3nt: TGTGCCAGCAGCTTGCCCCCGGCCGTCCGGGGCTACACCTTC

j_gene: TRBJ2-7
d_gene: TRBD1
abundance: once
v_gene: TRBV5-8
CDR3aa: CASSSGQGTYEQYF
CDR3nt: TGTGCCAGCAGCTCGGGACAGGGGACCTACGAGCAGTACTTC

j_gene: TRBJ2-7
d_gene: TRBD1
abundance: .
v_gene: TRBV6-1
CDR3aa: CASSEGTGSWYEQYF
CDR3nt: TGTGCCAGCAGTGAGGGGACAGGGAGCTGGTACGAGCAGTACTTC

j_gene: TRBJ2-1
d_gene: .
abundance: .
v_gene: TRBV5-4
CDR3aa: CASSLNSDNEQFF
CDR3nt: TGTGCCAGCAGCTTAAACTCCGACAATGAGCAGTTCTTC

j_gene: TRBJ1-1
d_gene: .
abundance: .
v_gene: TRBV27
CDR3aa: CASRRDNLYTEAFF
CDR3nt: TGTGCCAGCAGAAGGGACAATTTGTACACTGAAGCTTTCTTT